This T cell receptor beta chain is from a study of blood T cell repertoires in COVID-19. This CDR3 is 16 amino acids long. Germline lookup yields CDR1 SEHNR and CDR2 FQNEAQ (reference sequence). V lost 5 bases and J 0 bases, leaving 14 bases between the germline ends. Method: immunoSEQ multiplex PCR; TCRdb's copy keeps in-frame clones and lacks some. The table shows some 490,000 clones, with more than 85% occurring only once. V and J are TRBV7-9 and TRBJ1-3, with D tentatively TRBD1 (5 bases). The specimen was PBMCs or T cells enriched from blood (not recorded which). This receptor was taken from a woman aged 55-75 years who had recovered from COVID-19. CDR3 sequence reads: CASSPRRGSSGNTIYF. The CDR3 coding sequence is TGTGCCAGCAGCCCTCGGAGGGGAAGCTCTGGAAACACCATATATTTT.